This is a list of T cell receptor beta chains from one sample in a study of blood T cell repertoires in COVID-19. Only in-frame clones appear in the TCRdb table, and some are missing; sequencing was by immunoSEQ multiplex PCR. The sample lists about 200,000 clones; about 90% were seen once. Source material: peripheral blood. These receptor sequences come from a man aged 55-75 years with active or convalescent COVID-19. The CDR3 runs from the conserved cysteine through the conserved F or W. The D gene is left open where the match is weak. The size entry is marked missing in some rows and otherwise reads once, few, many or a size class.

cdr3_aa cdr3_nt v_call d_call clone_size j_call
CSVGTGNRGTEAFF TGCAGCGTTGGGACAGGGAATAGAGGCACTGAAGCTTTCTTT TRBV29-1 TRBD1 NA TRBJ1-1
CASSAGGITDTQYF TGTGCCAGCAGCGCTGGGGGGATCACAGATACGCAGTATTTT TRBV9 NA once TRBJ2-3
CASSRVGGRGETQYF TGCGCCAGCAGCCGGGTGGGGGGGCGCGGAGAGACCCAGTACTTC TRBV5-1 NA NA TRBJ2-5
CASSSGSDRETQYF TGTGCCAGCAGCTCCGGGTCCGATAGGGAGACCCAGTACTTC TRBV11-3 NA NA TRBJ2-5
CASSQDGASSGGPGELFF TGCGCCAGCAGCCAAGATGGGGCGAGTAGCGGGGGACCCGGGGAGCTGTTTTTT TRBV4-1 TRBD2 NA TRBJ2-2
CASQGVMNTEAFF TGCGCCAGCCAGGGGGTTATGAACACTGAAGCTTTCTTT TRBV5-1 TRBD1 NA TRBJ1-1
CASSRQYSQINTQYF TGTGCCAGCAGTAGACAATACAGTCAGATTAATACGCAGTATTTT TRBV6-2/TRBV6-3 NA NA TRBJ2-3
CASSSLGSDRAEAFF TGCGCCAGCAGCTCGCTCGGCTCCGATCGGGCTGAAGCTTTCTTT TRBV5-1 NA few TRBJ1-1
CASSLGPLVRGNQPQHF TGCGCCAGCAGCCTGGGACCCCTTGTGAGGGGCAATCAGCCCCAGCATTTT TRBV5-1 NA once TRBJ1-5
CASSYSSGQPDTEAFF TGTGCCAGCAGTTACTCTTCTGGACAGCCGGACACTGAAGCTTTCTTT TRBV6-5 NA NA TRBJ1-1
CASSPLAGADGWWEQYF TGCGCCAGCAGCCCCTTAGCGGGGGCAGACGGGTGGTGGGAGCAGTACTTC TRBV4-1 TRBD2 few TRBJ2-7